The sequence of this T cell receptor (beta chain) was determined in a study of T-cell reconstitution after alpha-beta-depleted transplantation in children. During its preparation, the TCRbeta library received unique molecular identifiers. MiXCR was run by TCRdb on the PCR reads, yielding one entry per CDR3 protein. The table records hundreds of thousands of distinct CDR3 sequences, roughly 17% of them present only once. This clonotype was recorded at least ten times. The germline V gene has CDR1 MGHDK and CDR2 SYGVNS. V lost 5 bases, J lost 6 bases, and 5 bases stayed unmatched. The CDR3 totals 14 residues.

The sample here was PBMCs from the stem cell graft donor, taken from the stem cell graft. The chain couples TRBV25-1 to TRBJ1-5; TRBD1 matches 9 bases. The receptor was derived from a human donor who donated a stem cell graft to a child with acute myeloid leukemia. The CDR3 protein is CASSRGTGLQPQHF. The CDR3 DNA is TGTGCCAGCAGTAGGGGGACAGGGCTTCAGCCCCAGCATTTT.